Sequencing of this T cell receptor beta chain was carried out in a study of blood T cells in healthy people across ages. A sample-barcoded 5' primer and a J-beta primer mix were used in a second PCR of about 7 to 12 cycles. A single record per CDR3 protein comes from TCRdb applying MiXCR to the 5' RACE reads. This table has approximately 1.5 million distinct CDR3 sequences, around 36% appearing once. Germline CDR1 and CDR2: DFQATT and SNEGSKA (reference sequence). This CDR3 is 13 amino acids long. General study results and limits: CMV status of donors was not determined, possibly confounding expanded clonotype changes.

This clonotype was observed once. Antigen specificity is unknown. Relative to the germline gene, one junction end is altered; a read error may explain this. The J gene is TRBJ1-2, the V gene TRBV20-1; D not certain. The TCR was taken from a woman aged 25 to 45 in good health. The source material was blood. The CDR3 loop reads CSARRPTNYGHTF. The CDR3 bases are TGCAGTGCTAGAAGGCCGACCAACTATGGCCACACCTTC.